A single sample gave rise to the 13 T cell receptor beta chains below, sequenced in a study of cytomegalovirus exposure and HLA in healthy donors. A multiplex PCR was run with 60 Vbeta primers and 13 Jbeta primers. TCRdb's copy holds only in-frame clones and misses some; the assay was immunoSEQ multiplex PCR. The data show roughly 240,000 clones, 82% seen once. The sequenced sample consisted of PBMCs. All receptors come from a middle-aged woman in good health and CMV-seropositive.

V gene TRBV10-3 combines with J gene TRBJ2-7, with D unresolved. Germline V gives CDR1 ENHRY, CDR2 SYGVKD. The CDR3 has 13 amino acids. Trimming took off 2 bases at V and 0 bases at J, with 5 bases between the two ends. CDR3 nucleotides: TGTGCCATCAGTGAGGAGGCCTCCTACGAGCAGTACTTC. Its protein is CAISEEASYEQYF.

The chain employs TRBV6-5 and TRBJ2-1; perhaps TRBD1 as D (6 bases). Deletions cut 5 bases from V and 4 bases from J, with 12 bases between. CDR1 is MNHEY and CDR2 is SVGAGI in the germline V gene. The CDR3 sequence is 14 residues long. The CDR3 nucleotides are TGTGCCAGCAGTCCCGGACAGATTTACAATGAGCAGTTCTTC. Translation gives CASSPGQIYNEQFF.

The chain couples TRBV20-1 to TRBJ1-2; D unresolved. Germline V gene lookup returns CDR1 DFQATT and CDR2 SNEGSKA (reference sequence). V was shortened by 6 bases and J by 8 bases, with 7 bases between the two germline ends. There are 9 residues in the CDR3. The CDR3 loop is CSAWRGYTF. The CDR3, as DNA: TGCAGTGCATGGAGAGGCTACACCTTC.

The rearrangement links TRBV5-5 to TRBJ1-1; no reliable D call. The germline V gene encodes CDR1 SGHKS and CDR2 YYEKEE (reference sequence). V was pared by 0 bases and J by 5 bases, with 8 bases between. The CDR3 consists of 13 residues. CDR3 amino acids: CASSLGAGTEAFF. CDR3 DNA sequence: TGTGCCAGCAGCTTGGGGGCAGGAACTGAAGCTTTCTTT.

The chain recombines TRBV7-6 with TRBJ2-1; D may be TRBD1 (6 bases). The CDR3 sequence is 12 residues long. Trimming took 5 bases from V and 10 from J, leaving 12 bases between them. CDR1 and CDR2 (germline): SGHVS, FNYEAQ. CDR3: CASSRGGREQFF. The CDR3, as DNA: TGTGCCAGCAGCAGAGGGGGACGGGAGCAGTTCTTC.

The rearrangement links TRBV4-3 to TRBJ2-5; D perhaps matches TRBD2 (6 bases). The closer fit of TRBJ2-7 to the DNA end suggests the J call may be wrong. CDR1 is LGHNA, CDR2 YSLEER, per germline. The CDR3 length is 18 residues. CDR3 residues: CASSQDRRGGKSSYEQYF. The CDR3, as DNA: TGCGCCAGCAGCCAAGATCGGCGGGGCGGGAAGAGCTCCTACGAGCAGTACTTC.

This sequence joins TRBV10-2 and TRBJ1-2; TRBD1 matches 10 bases. Trimming took 8 bases from V and 8 from J; bases not matched to a gene: 14. The germline V gene encodes CDR1 WSHSY and CDR2 SAAADI. This CDR3 comprises 15 residues. CDR3 sequence reads: CASSGQGTLEGGYTF. In nucleotides, the CDR3 is TGCGCCAGCTCGGGACAGGGGACTTTAGAGGGGGGCTACACCTTC.

The CDR3 DNA follows: TGTGCCAGCAGCTTGAGGTCAGGACAAAACACCATATATTTT. This translates into CASSLRSGQNTIYF. The chain uses TRBV5-4 and TRBJ1-3; a weak D match, TRBD1 (5 bases). The CDR3 loop spans 14 amino acids. V gave up 1 base and J gave up 6 bases, with 11 bases separating them. Germline V gene lookup returns CDR1 SGHNT and CDR2 YYREEE (reference sequence).

In regard to this clone: One end of the junction is discordant with germline, which a read error may explain. This sequence joins TRBV7-9 and TRBJ2-2; 13 bases match TRBD2. The CDR3 is 16 amino acids. CDR1 and CDR2 from the germline V gene are SEHNR and FQNEAQ (reference sequence). The CDR3 reads CSSSRLAGGATGELFF. CDR3 nucleotide sequence: TGTTCCAGCAGCAGACTAGCGGGGGGCGCCACCGGGGAGCTGTTTTTT.

This clone was seen only a few times. The V gene is TRBV7-9, the J gene TRBJ2-1; D may be TRBD2 (7 bases). There are 14 residues in the CDR3. Germline assignment: CDR1 SEHNR and CDR2 FQNEAQ (reference sequence). With 0 bases removed from V and 9 bases from J, the gap between germline ends came to 12 bases. CDR3: CASSLARGAPEQFF. CDR3 DNA: TGTGCCAGCAGCTTAGCCCGGGGGGCCCCTGAGCAGTTCTTC.

The chain combines TRBV4-1 with TRBJ2-7; D is possibly TRBD1 (6 bases). The length of the CDR3 is 16 residues. Looked up from germline, CDR1 is MGHRA and CDR2 is YSYEKL. V was pared by 0 bases and J by 7 bases, with 19 bases between. CDR3 protein: CASSQDRGTFKAEQYF. The CDR3 DNA is TGCGCCAGCAGCCAAGATCGAGGGACATTTAAGGCTGAGCAGTACTTC.

V gene TRBV7-9 combines with J gene TRBJ1-1, with D perhaps matching TRBD1 (6 bases). The CDR3 contains 15 residues. Germline V gene data show CDR1 as SEHNR and CDR2 as FQNEAQ (reference sequence). The V gene lost 1 base and the J gene lost 8 bases, with 17 bases spanning the gap. The CDR3 region has the DNA TGTGCCAGCAGCTTAGACCTTACCGGACAGACAGAAGCTTTCTTT. Encoded protein: CASSLDLTGQTEAFF.

The gene calls are TRBV6-6 and TRBJ1-1; unclear D gene. Per the germline V gene, CDR1 is MNHNY and CDR2 is SVGAGI (reference sequence). V was shortened by 3 bases and J by 4 bases, with 15 bases between the two germline ends. This CDR3 region has 15 residues. CDR3 coding DNA: TGTGCCAGCAGTTATTTCGGGAGCCGGGGCACTGAAGCTTTCTTT. Translating it yields CASSYFGSRGTEAFF.